This TCR beta chain was retrieved from a study of regulatory T cells in long-lasting Graves disease. Findings and caveats of the study: Newly diagnosed patients shared 966 public clonotypes; persistent patients shared some 2,700. Persistent Graves' patients had lower TCR diversity than newly diagnosed ones. Repertoires from persistent disease leaned toward TRBV28, TRBJ1-2 and TRBJ2-5.

This clonotype was counted at least ten times. What it recognizes is unknown. Stated time point: newly diagnosed GD, antithyroid drugs for less than 3 months. With RNA extracted from PBMCs as input, the TCR library was made. Deletions cut 3 bases from V and 0 bases from J, with 24 bases between. The CDR3 has 20 amino acids. Germline lookup yields CDR1 SGHKS and CDR2 YYEKEE (reference sequence). The TCR beta library used iRepertoire HTBI primers with Arm-PCR amplification of CDR3. In the original analysis: The samples yielded 55 to 75 TRBV and approximately 15 TRBJ segments. TCRdb analysed the multiplex PCR reads with MiXCR anew, one entry per CDR3 protein. These V and J calls rely on TCRdb rather than the paper's analysis. The data contain around 460,000 distinct CDR3 sequences, 11% to 15% of them singletons. The sample was also reused in another study, on T cells in Graves' hyperthyroidism and ophthalmopathy.

This clonotype was obtained from a woman aged 45 to 65 with Graves disease. The sample was peripheral blood mononuclear cells (PBMCs), taken at new diagnosis, from a patient treated with antithyroid drugs. This sequence joins TRBV5-5 and TRBJ1-4; a possible D gene is TRBD1 (5 bases). CDR3 in DNA: TGTGCCAGCAGCTATGATCCGGGCCTACCTGGGGCAGCAACTAATGAAAAACTGTTTTTT. Translating gives CASSYDPGLPGAATNEKLFF.